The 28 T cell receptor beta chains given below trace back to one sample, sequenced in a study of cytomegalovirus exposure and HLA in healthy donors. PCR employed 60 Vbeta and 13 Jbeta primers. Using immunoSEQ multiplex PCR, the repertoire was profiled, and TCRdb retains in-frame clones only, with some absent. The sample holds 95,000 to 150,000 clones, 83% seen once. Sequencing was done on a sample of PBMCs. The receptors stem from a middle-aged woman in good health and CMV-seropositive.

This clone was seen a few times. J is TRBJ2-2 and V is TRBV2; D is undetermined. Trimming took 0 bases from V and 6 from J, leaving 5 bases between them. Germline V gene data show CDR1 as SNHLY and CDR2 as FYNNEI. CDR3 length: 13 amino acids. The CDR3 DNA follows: TGTGCCAGCAGTGAAGCTGCGGCCGGGGAGCTGTTTTTT. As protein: CASSEAAAGELFF.

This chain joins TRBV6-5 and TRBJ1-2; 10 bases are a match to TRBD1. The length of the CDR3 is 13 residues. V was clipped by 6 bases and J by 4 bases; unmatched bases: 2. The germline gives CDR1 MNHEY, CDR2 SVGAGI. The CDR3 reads CASRTGGRYGYTF. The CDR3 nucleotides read TGTGCCAGCAGGACAGGGGGCCGCTATGGCTACACCTTC.

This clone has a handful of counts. CDR3 bases: TGTGCCAGCAGTTACGTATTAGCAACTAATGAAAAACTGTTTTTT. Translated: CASSYVLATNEKLFF. The chain carries TRBV6-5 and TRBJ1-4; D gene ambiguous. This CDR3 comprises 15 residues. V was cut by 2 bases and J by 0 bases, with 7 bases left in between. CDR1 is MNHEY, CDR2 SVGAGI, per germline.

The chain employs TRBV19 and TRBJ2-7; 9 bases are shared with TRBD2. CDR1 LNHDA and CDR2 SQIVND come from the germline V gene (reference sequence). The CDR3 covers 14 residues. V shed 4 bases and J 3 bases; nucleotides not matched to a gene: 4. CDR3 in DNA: TGTGCCAGTAGTAAGGGACTAGCAGTCTACGAGCAGTACTTC. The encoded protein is CASSKGLAVYEQYF.

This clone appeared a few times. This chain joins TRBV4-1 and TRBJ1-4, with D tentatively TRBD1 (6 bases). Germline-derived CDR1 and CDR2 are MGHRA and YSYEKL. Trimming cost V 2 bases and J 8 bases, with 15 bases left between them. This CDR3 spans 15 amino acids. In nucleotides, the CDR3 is TGCGCCAGCAGCCAACCACGGGACAAGGAGGAAAAACTGTTTTTT. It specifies CASSQPRDKEEKLFF.

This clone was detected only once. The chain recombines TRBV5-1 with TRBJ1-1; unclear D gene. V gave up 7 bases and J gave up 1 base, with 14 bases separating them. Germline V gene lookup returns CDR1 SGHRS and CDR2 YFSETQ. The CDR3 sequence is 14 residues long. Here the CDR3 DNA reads TGCGCCAGCTTTGAGAACGGTGCGAACACTGAAGCTTTCTTT. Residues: CASFENGANTEAFF.

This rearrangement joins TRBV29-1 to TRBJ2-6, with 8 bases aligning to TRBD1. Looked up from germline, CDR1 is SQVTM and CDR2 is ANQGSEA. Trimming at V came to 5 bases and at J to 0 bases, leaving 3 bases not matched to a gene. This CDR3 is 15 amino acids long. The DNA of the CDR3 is TGCAGCGTTTGGGGACAGGACTCTGGGGCCAACGTCCTGACTTTC. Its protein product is CSVWGQDSGANVLTF.

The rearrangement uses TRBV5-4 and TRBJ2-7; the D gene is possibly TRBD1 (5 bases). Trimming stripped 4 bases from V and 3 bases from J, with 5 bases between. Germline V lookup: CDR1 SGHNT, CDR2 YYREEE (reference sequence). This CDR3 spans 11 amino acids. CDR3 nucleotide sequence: TGTGCCAGCAGCCAGGGCTACGAGCAGTACTTC. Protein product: CASSQGYEQYF.

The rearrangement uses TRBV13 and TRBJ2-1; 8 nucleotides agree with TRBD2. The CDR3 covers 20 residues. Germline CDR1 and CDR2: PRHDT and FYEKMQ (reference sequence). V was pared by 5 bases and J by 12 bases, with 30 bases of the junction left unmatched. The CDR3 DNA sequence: TGTGCCAGCAGCCACTACATCAATGCCGGGCCGGGGGGGGTAAGGGGTGCGCAGTTCTTC. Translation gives CASSHYINAGPGGVRGAQFF.

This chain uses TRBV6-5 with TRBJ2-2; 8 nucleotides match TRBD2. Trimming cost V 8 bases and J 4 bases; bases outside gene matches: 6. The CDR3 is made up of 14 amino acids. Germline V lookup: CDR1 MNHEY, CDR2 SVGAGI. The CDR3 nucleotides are TGTGCCAGCGAGCCGGGACTAGGCACCGGGGAGCTGTTTTTT. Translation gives CASEPGLGTGELFF.

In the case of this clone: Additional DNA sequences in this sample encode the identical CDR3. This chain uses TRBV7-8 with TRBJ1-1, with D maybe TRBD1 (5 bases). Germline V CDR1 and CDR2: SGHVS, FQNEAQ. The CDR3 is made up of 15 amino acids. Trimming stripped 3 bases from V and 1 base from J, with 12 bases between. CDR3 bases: TGTGCCAGCAGCTTCACCAGGGTTAGGAACACTGAAGCTTTCTTT. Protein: CASSFTRVRNTEAFF.

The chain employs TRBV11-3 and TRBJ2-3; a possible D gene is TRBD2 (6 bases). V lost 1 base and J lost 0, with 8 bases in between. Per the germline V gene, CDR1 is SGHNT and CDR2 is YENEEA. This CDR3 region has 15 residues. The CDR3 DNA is TGTGCCAGCAGCTTAGTTGCGGGGAGCACAGATACGCAGTATTTT. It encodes CASSLVAGSTDTQYF.

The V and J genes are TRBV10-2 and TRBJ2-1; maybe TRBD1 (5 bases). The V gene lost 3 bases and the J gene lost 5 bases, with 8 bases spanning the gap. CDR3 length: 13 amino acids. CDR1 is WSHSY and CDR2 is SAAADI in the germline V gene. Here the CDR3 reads CASSDGADNEQFF. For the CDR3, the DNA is TGCGCCAGCAGTGATGGGGCAGACAATGAGCAGTTCTTC.

In nucleotides, the CDR3 is TGTGCCTGGAAGGCGACTCGCGAGCCGGGTGCAAATGAAAAACTGTTTTTT. This encodes CAWKATREPGANEKLFF. The V call is TRBV30, the J call TRBJ1-4, with D unclear. Trimming left V 4 bases short and J 5 bases short, with 23 bases between. The CDR3 has 17 amino acids. The germline gives CDR1 GTSNPN, CDR2 SVGIG (reference sequence).

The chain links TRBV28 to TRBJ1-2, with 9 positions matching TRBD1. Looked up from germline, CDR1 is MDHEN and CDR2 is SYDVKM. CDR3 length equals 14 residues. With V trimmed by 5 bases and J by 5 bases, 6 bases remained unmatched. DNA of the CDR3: TGTGCCAGCAGTAGGAACAGGGGGCTGTATGGCTACACCTTC. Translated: CASSRNRGLYGYTF.

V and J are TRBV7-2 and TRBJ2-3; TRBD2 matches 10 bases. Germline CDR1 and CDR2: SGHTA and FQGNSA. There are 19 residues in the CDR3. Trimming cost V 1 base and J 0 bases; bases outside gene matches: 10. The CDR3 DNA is TGTGCCAGCAGCTTAGGTTCTAGCGGGAGTCGCTTTAGCACAGATACGCAGTATTTT. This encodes CASSLGSSGSRFSTDTQYF.

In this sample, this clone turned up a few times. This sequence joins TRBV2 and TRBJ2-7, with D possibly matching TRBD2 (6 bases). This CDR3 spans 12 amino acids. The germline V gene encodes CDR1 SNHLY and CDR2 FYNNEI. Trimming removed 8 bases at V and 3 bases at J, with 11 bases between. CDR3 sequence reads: CASERESYEQYF. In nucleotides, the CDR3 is TGTGCCAGCGAACGGGAGAGCTACGAGCAGTACTTC.

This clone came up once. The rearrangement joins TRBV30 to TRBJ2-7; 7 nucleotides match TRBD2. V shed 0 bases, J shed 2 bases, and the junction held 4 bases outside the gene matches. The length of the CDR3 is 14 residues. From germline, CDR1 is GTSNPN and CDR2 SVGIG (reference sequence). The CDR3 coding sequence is TGTGCCTGGAGTGTTGGCGGGAGAACCTACGAGCAGTACTTC. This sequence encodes CAWSVGGRTYEQYF.

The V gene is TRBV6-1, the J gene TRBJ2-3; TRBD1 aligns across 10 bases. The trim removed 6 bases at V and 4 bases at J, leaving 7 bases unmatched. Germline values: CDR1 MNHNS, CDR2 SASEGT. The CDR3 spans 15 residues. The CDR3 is CASRDGTGEADTQYF. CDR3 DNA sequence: TGTGCCAGCAGGGACGGGACAGGGGAAGCAGATACGCAGTATTTT.

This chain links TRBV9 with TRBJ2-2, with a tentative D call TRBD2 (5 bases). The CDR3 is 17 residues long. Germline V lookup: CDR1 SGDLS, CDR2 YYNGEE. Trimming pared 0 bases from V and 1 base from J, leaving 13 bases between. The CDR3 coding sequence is TGTGCCAGCAGCGTAGTTAGTGAGGGTGGGAACACCGGGGAGCTGTTTTTT. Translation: CASSVVSEGGNTGELFF.

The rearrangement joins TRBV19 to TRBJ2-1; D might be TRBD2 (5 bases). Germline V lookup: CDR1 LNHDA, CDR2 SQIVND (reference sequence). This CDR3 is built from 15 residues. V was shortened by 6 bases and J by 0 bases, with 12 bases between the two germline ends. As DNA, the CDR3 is TGTGCCAGTAGACCCCGACGGGACTCCTACAATGAGCAGTTCTTC. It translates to CASRPRRDSYNEQFF.

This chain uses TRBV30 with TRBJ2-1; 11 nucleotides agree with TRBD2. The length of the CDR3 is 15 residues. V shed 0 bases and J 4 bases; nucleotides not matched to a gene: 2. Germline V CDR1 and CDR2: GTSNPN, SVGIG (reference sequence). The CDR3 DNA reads TGTGCCTGGAGTGTTACTAGCGGGAGATACAATGAGCAGTTCTTC. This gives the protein CAWSVTSGRYNEQFF.

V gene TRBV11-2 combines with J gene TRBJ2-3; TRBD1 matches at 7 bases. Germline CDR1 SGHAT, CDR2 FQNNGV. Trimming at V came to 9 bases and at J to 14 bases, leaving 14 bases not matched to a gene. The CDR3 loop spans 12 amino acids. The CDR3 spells CASHNKGAPRYF. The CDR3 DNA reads TGTGCCAGTCATAACAAGGGGGCGCCGCGGTATTTT.

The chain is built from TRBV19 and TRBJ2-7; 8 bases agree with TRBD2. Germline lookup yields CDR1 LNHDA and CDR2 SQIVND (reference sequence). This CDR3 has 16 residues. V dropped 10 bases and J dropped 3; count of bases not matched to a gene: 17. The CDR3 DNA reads TGTGCCACCCCAATTCGAGAGACTAGCGAGAACTACGAGCAGTACTTC. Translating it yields CATPIRETSENYEQYF.

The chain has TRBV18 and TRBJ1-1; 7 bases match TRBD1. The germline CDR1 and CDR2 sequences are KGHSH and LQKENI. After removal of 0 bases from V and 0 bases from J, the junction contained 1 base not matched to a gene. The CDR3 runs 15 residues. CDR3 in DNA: TGTGCCAGCTCACCACCGGGACAGATGAACACTGAAGCTTTCTTT. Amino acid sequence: CASSPPGQMNTEAFF. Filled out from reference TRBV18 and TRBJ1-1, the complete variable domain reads NAGVMQNPRHLVRRRGQEARLRCSPMKGHSHVYWYRQLPEEGLKFMVYLQKENIIDESGMPKERFSAEFPKEGPSILRIQQVVRGDSAAYFCASSPPGQMNTEAFFGQGTRLTVV.

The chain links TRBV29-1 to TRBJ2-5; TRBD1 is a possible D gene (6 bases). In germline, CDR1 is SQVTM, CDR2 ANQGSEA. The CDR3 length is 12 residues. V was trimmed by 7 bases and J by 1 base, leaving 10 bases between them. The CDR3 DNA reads TGCAGCGCTGGGGGCAGCCAAGAGACCCAGTACTTC. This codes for CSAGGSQETQYF.

CDR3 in DNA: TGTGCCAGCAGCGGGCCGCACCTAGAGACCCAGTACTTC. This encodes CASSGPHLETQYF. V and J are TRBV9 and TRBJ2-5; D ambiguous. Germline lookup yields CDR1 SGDLS and CDR2 YYNGEE. The CDR3 spans 13 residues. The V and J ends lost 3 bases and 4 bases respectively, with 10 bases between them.

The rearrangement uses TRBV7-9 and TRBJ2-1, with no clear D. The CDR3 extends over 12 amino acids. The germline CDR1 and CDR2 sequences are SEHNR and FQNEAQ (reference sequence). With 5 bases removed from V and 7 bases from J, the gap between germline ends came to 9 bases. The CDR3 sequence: CASSQMPNEQFF. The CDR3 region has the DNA TGTGCCAGCAGCCAGATGCCGAATGAGCAGTTCTTC. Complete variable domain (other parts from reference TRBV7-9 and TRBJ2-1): DTGVSQNPRHKITKRGQNVTFRCDPISEHNRLYWYRQTLGQGPEFLTYFQNEAQLEKSRLLSDRFSAERPKGSFSTLEIQRTEQGDSAMYLCASSQMPNEQFFGPGTRLTVL.